Below, 20 T cell receptor beta chains from the same sample are listed, as sequenced in a study of cytomegalovirus exposure and HLA in healthy donors. Generated by immunoSEQ multiplex PCR, the TCRdb table keeps only in-frame clones and is missing some. The table shows 80,000 to 95,000 clones, with roughly 92% occurring only once. Sequenced input: PBMCs. The receptors derive from a woman between 25 and 40 years old in good health and CMV-seropositive.

This sequence joins TRBV5-1 and TRBJ2-2, with TRBD2 matching 8 bases. Germline assignment: CDR1 SGHRS and CDR2 YFSETQ. The CDR3 covers 15 residues. Trimming cost V 2 bases and J 7 bases; bases outside gene matches: 7. The CDR3 sequence: CASSFKTGGYGELFF. CDR3 bases: TGCGCCAGCAGCTTTAAGACGGGAGGGTACGGGGAGCTGTTTTTT.

This chain joins TRBV19 and TRBJ1-5; 12 bases are shared with TRBD1. The junction had 8 bases not matched to a gene; V was cut back by 5 bases and J by 0 bases. Looked up from germline, CDR1 is LNHDA and CDR2 is SQIVND (reference sequence). The CDR3 covers 18 residues. CDR3: CASSGRDRGPVSNQPQHF. CDR3 sequence (DNA): TGTGCCAGTAGTGGCCGGGACAGGGGGCCGGTTAGCAATCAGCCCCAGCATTTT.

In its sample, this clone was seen once. CDR3 coding DNA: TGTGCCAGCAGTCCCCCGGGACAGGGGGACTATGGCTACACCTTC. It yields the protein CASSPPGQGDYGYTF. The chain has TRBV28 and TRBJ1-2; 11 positions agree with TRBD1. The CDR3 spans 15 residues. The J segment lost 3 bases and the V segment lost 5 bases, leaving 5 bases of the junction unmatched. In germline, CDR1 is MDHEN, CDR2 SYDVKM.

The chain combines TRBV7-2 with TRBJ2-3; 7 nucleotides align to TRBD2. Unmatched junction bases numbered 4, after V lost 0 bases and J lost 4 bases. The germline V gene encodes CDR1 SGHTA and CDR2 FQGNSA. The CDR3 consists of 15 residues. CDR3 in DNA: TGTGCCAGCAGCTTAGCGGGAGGGCCCTCAGATACGCAGTATTTT. It is translated as CASSLAGGPSDTQYF. Complete variable domain (other parts from reference TRBV7-2 and TRBJ2-3): GAGVSQSPSNKVTEKGKDVELRCDPISGHTALYWYRQSLGQGLEFLIYFQGNSAPDKSGLPSDRFSAERTGGSVSTLTIQRTQQEDSAVYLCASSLAGGPSDTQYFGPGTRLTVL.

The chain carries TRBV28 and TRBJ1-1, with D unresolved. V shed 8 bases and J shed 0 bases, with 13 bases lying between them. Germline values: CDR1 MDHEN, CDR2 SYDVKM. The CDR3 contains 14 residues. The DNA of the CDR3 is TGTGCCAGCCGGGAGGGAAGCATGAACACTGAAGCTTTCTTT. Translated, it gives CASREGSMNTEAFF.

V gene TRBV25-1 combines with J gene TRBJ2-7; TRBD1 agrees at 7 bases. The V and J ends lost 3 bases and 4 bases, in that order; junction bases with no gene match: 6. CDR3 length: 14 residues. Per germline, CDR1 MGHDK and CDR2 SYGVNS. Here the CDR3 reads CASSDGTAHYEQYF. CDR3 sequence (DNA): TGTGCCAGCAGTGATGGGACAGCGCATTACGAGCAGTACTTC.

This chain uses TRBV7-6 with TRBJ2-1; 9 bases are a match to TRBD2. The CDR3 runs to 17 residues. Per germline, CDR1 SGHVS and CDR2 FNYEAQ. J lost 2 bases, V lost 2 bases, and 7 bases had no gene match. The CDR3 loop is CASSLSGGRETYNEQFF. The DNA for the CDR3 is TGTGCCAGCAGCTTATCCGGCGGGAGGGAAACCTACAATGAGCAGTTCTTC.

CDR3 in amino acids: CAWSVRRGMKKLFF. CDR3 coding DNA: TGTGCCTGGAGTGTACGGAGGGGAATGAAGAAACTGTTTTTT. The chain carries TRBV30 and TRBJ1-4; tentatively, D is TRBD1 (5 bases). Germline V gene sequence: CDR1 GTSNPN, CDR2 SVGIG (reference sequence). The CDR3 runs to 14 residues. V was clipped by 0 bases and J by 11 bases, with 16 bases between them.

The CDR3 nucleotides read TGTGCCAGCAGCTCTAGCGGGGGTCCTTACGAGCAGTACTTC. Its protein is CASSSSGGPYEQYF. The chain has TRBV7-2 and TRBJ2-7; 10 bases align to TRBD2. CDR3 length: 14 residues. The V segment lost 4 bases and the J segment 4 bases; nucleotides outside the gene matches: 4. The germline CDR1 and CDR2 sequences are SGHTA and FQGNSA.

The chain carries TRBV29-1 and TRBJ2-6, with D possibly being TRBD2 (6 bases). Trimming removed 3 bases at V and 2 bases at J, with 11 bases between. The V gene's germline CDR1 is SQVTM and CDR2 ANQGSEA. CDR3 length equals 15 residues. CDR3 region: CSVEPGGAGANVLTF. The CDR3, as DNA: TGCAGCGTTGAGCCCGGAGGGGCTGGGGCCAACGTCCTGACTTTC.

This chain uses TRBV10-2 with TRBJ2-1; 10 bases are a match to TRBD2. This CDR3 has 16 residues. The ends lost 0 bases at V and 8 bases at J; junction bases unmatched: 7. In germline, CDR1 is WSHSY, CDR2 SAAADI. Written as DNA, the CDR3 is TGCGCCAGCAGTGAGTCGAGGGCTAGCGGGAGCTATGAGCAGTTCTTC. Its translation: CASSESRASGSYEQFF.

This chain uses TRBV9 with TRBJ2-1; 11 nucleotides line up with TRBD2. The V gene's germline CDR1 is SGDLS and CDR2 YYNGEE. This CDR3 spans 17 amino acids. The junction had 7 bases not matched to a gene; V was cut back by 2 bases and J by 3 bases. Here the CDR3 DNA reads TGTGCCAGCAGCGTGTTAGCGGGAGGGGACCTCTACAATGAGCAGTTCTTC. This translates into CASSVLAGGDLYNEQFF.

V gene TRBV29-1 combines with J gene TRBJ2-1, with a possible D match to TRBD1 (5 bases). This CDR3 is 14 amino acids long. The germline V gene encodes CDR1 SQVTM and CDR2 ANQGSEA. V was pared by 2 bases and J by 9 bases, with 17 bases between. The CDR3 here is CSVERSVGQGEQFF. The CDR3 DNA reads as TGCAGCGTTGAACGAAGCGTGGGTCAGGGTGAGCAGTTCTTC.

This clone has only a few counts. The J gene is TRBJ1-1, the V gene TRBV28; D unresolved. V was pared by 1 base and J by 1 base, with 4 bases between. The V gene's germline CDR1 is MDHEN and CDR2 SYDVKM. This CDR3 is 13 amino acids long. Here the CDR3 DNA reads TGTGCCAGCAGTTTATACAGGAACACTGAAGCTTTCTTT. Its protein product is CASSLYRNTEAFF.

This chain uses TRBV27 with TRBJ2-7; D may be TRBD2 (6 bases). V shed 3 bases and J shed 6 bases, with 18 bases lying between them. CDR1 and CDR2 (germline): MNHEY, SMNVEV (reference sequence). CDR3 length: 15 residues. CDR3: CASSFLPPRESEQYF. DNA of the CDR3: TGTGCCAGCAGTTTTTTGCCCCCGCGGGAATCCGAGCAGTACTTC.

This rearrangement joins TRBV19 to TRBJ2-4; D possibly corresponds to TRBD1 (6 bases). Germline V gives CDR1 LNHDA, CDR2 SQIVND (reference sequence). There are 16 residues in the CDR3. Between the trimmed V and J ends, which lost 6 bases and 2 bases, there was a span of 17 bases. The CDR3, as DNA: TGTGCCAGTAGCTCCGGGGACAACCTCTCCAAAAACATTCAGTACTTC. Protein sequence: CASSSGDNLSKNIQYF.

The chain recombines TRBV9 with TRBJ1-5, with D perhaps matching TRBD1 (5 bases). Trimming stripped 4 bases from V and 2 bases from J, with 16 bases between. The V gene's germline CDR1 is SGDLS and CDR2 YYNGEE. CDR3 size: 16 residues. CDR3 coding DNA: TGTGCCAGCAGCCCCGAGGGGTCGGGGGGCAATCAGCCCCAGCATTTT. It translates to CASSPEGSGGNQPQHF.

This rearrangement joins TRBV7-9 to TRBJ2-1, with a possible D match to TRBD2 (5 bases). Trimming stripped 1 base from V and 10 bases from J, with 23 bases between. The germline V gene has CDR1 SEHNR and CDR2 FQNEAQ (reference sequence). The CDR3 totals 17 residues. CDR3 amino acids: CASSLDRAGGRDVEQFF. The CDR3 DNA is TGTGCCAGCAGCTTAGATCGTGCGGGTGGCAGAGATGTGGAGCAGTTCTTC.

V is TRBV6-5 and J is TRBJ1-1; 7 nucleotides line up with TRBD1. Trimming removed 8 bases from V and 6 bases from J; junction bases left unmatched: 15. In germline, CDR1 is MNHEY, CDR2 SVGAGI. The CDR3 runs 15 residues. The CDR3 here is CASGTSTGYSSEAFF. The CDR3, as DNA: TGTGCCAGCGGCACGTCGACAGGGTATTCGTCTGAAGCTTTCTTT.

This clone has a single count. The gene calls are TRBV28 and TRBJ2-7; 9 bases are a match to TRBD1. With 8 bases clipped from V and 5 bases from J, the junction kept 10 bases outside the gene matches. CDR1 MDHEN and CDR2 SYDVKM come from the germline V gene. This CDR3 comprises 14 residues. CDR3 region: CASHKRTGEDEQYF. CDR3 DNA: TGTGCCAGCCATAAAAGGACAGGGGAGGACGAGCAGTACTTC.